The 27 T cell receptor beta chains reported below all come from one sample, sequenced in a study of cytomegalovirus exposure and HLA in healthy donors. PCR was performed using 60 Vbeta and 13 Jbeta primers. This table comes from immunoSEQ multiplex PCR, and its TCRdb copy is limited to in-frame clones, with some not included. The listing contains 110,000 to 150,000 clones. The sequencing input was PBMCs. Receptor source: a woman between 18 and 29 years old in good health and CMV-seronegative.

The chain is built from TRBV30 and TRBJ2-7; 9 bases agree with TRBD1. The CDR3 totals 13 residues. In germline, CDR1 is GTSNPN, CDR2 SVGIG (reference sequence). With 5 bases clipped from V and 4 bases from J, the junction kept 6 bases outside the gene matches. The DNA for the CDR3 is TGTGCCTGGTATCCGGGACAGGGTTACGAGCAGTACTTC. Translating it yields CAWYPGQGYEQYF.

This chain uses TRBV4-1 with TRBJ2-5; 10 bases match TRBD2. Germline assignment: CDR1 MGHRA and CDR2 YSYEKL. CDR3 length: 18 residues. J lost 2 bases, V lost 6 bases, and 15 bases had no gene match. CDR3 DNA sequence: TGCGCCAGCAGGCGAGCCTTAACCGGGACTAGCGAACAAGAGACCCAGTACTTC. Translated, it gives CASRRALTGTSEQETQYF.

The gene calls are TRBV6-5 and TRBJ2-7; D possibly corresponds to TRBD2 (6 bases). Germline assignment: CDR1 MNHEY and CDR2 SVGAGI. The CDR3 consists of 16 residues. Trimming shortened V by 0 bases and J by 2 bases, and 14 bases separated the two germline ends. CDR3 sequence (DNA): TGTGCCAGCAGTTACTCGAGCCTAGCGTTGGCCTACGAGCAGTACTTC. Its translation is CASSYSSLALAYEQYF.

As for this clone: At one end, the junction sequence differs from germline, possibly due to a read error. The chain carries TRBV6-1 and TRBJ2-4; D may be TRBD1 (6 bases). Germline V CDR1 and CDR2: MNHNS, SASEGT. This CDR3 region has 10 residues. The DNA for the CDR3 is TGTGCCAGCAGTGAGGATAGACAGGTTTTC. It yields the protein CASSEDRQVF.

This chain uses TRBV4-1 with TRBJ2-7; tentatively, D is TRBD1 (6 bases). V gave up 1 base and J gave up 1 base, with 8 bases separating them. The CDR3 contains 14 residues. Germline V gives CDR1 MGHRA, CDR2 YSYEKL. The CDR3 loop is CASSQVQGSYEQYF. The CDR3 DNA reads TGCGCCAGCAGCCAAGTTCAGGGGTCCTACGAGCAGTACTTC.

The CDR3 nucleotides are TGTGCCAGCAGCTTAGAGACAGGGGGTGGCTACACCTTC. Protein sequence: CASSLETGGGYTF. V gene TRBV7-2 combines with J gene TRBJ1-2; 9 bases agree with TRBD1. This CDR3 has 13 amino acids. Germline loops: CDR1 SGHTA, CDR2 FQGNSA. Trimming at V came to 1 base and at J to 7 bases, leaving 1 base not matched to a gene.

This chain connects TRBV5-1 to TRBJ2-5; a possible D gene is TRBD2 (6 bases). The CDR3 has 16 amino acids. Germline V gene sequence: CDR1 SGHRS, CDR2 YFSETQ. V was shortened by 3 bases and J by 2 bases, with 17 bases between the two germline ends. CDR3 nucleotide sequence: TGCGCCAGCAGCTCCGGGAGACCAAACACACAAGAGACCCAGTACTTC. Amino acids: CASSSGRPNTQETQYF.

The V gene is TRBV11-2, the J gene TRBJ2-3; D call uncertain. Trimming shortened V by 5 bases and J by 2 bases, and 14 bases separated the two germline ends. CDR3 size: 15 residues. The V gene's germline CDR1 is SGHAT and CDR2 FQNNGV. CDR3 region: CASSPHSRFTDTQYF. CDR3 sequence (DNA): TGTGCCAGCAGCCCACACAGTAGATTCACAGATACGCAGTATTTT.

The CDR3 DNA reads as TGTGCCAGCAGGCCGGCCCGGGACAGGGTCACTGAAGCTTTCTTT. Amino acids: CASRPARDRVTEAFF. The V and J genes are TRBV6-5 and TRBJ1-1; 9 bases agree with TRBD1. CDR3 length: 15 residues. V trimming: 6 bases; J trimming: 4 bases; junction bases outside the gene matches: 9. Per the germline V gene, CDR1 is MNHEY and CDR2 is SVGAGI.

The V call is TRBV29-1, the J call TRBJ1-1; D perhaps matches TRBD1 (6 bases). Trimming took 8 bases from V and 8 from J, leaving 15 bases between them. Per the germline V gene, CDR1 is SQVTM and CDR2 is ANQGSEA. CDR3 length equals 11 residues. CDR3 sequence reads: CSPSSGTEAFF. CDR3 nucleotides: TGCAGCCCTTCCTCCGGGACAGAAGCTTTCTTT.

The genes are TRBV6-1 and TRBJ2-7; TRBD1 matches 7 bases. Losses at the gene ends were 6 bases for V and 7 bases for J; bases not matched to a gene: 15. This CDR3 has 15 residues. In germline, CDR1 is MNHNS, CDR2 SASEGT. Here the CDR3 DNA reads TGTGCCAGCAGAAAGGACAGGAACCCTTTGGGAGAGCAGTACGTC. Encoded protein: CASRKDRNPLGEQYV.

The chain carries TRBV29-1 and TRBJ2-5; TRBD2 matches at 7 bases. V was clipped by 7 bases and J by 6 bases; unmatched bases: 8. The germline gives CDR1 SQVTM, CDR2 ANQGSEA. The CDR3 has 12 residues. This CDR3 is CSERSGGKTQYF. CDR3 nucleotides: TGCAGCGAGAGATCCGGGGGGAAGACCCAGTACTTC.

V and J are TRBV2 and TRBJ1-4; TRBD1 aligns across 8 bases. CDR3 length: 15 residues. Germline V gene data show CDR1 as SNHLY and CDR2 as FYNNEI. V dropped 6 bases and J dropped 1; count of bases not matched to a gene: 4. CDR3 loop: CASSETGGTNEKLFF. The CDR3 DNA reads TGTGCCAGCAGCGAAACAGGGGGAACTAATGAAAAACTGTTTTTT.

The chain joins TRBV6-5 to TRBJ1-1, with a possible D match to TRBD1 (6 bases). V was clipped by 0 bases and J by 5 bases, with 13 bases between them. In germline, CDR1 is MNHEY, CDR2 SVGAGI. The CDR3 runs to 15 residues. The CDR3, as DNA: TGTGCCAGCAGTTACTCGGGGGGGCTAGATACTGAAGCTTTCTTT. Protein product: CASSYSGGLDTEAFF.

The CDR3 reads CASSIALQGSYGYTF. In DNA form, the CDR3 reads TGTGCCAGTAGTATAGCTCTACAGGGCAGCTATGGCTACACCTTC. The chain combines TRBV19 with TRBJ1-2; D may be TRBD1 (6 bases). Per the germline V gene, CDR1 is LNHDA and CDR2 is SQIVND (reference sequence). The CDR3 has 15 amino acids. V dropped 1 base and J dropped 4 bases, with 13 bases sitting between them.

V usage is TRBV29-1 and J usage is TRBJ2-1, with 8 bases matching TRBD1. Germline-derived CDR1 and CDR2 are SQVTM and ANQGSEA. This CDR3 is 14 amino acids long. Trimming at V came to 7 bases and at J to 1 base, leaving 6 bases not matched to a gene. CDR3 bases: TGCAGCGCCCGGACAGGGCGGTCCTACAATGAGCAGTTCTTC. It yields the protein CSARTGRSYNEQFF.

The CDR3 sequence: CSVGGTSANYEQYF. The CDR3 nucleotides are TGCAGCGTGGGAGGGACTAGCGCCAACTACGAGCAGTACTTC. The chain has TRBV29-1 and TRBJ2-7; 10 bases agree with TRBD2. The CDR3 loop spans 14 amino acids. Trimming took 6 bases from V and 3 from J; bases not matched to a gene: 8. Germline V gene lookup returns CDR1 SQVTM and CDR2 ANQGSEA.

The CDR3 loop reads CATSRQGAGGSYEQYV. Here the CDR3 DNA reads TGTGCCACCAGCAGACAGGGAGCGGGCGGATCCTACGAGCAGTACGTC. V usage is TRBV15 and J usage is TRBJ2-7; weak D call: TRBD2 (6 bases). Deletions cut 2 bases from V and 1 base from J, with 15 bases between. This CDR3 has 16 amino acids. Germline V lookup: CDR1 LNHNV, CDR2 YYDKDF (reference sequence).

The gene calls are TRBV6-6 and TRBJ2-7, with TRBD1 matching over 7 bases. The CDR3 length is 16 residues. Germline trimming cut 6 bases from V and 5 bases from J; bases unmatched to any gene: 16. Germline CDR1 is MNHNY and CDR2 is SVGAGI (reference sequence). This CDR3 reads CASSHPSRGGAHEQYV. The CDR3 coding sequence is TGTGCCAGCAGCCATCCTAGTAGAGGGGGCGCCCACGAGCAGTACGTC.

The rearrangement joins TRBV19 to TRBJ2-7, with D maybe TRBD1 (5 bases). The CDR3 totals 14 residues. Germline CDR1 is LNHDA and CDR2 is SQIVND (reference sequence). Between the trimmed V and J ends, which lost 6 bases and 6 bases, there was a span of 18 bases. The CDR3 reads CASSPTGSVPEQYF. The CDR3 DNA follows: TGTGCCAGTAGCCCAACAGGCTCGGTTCCCGAGCAGTACTTC.

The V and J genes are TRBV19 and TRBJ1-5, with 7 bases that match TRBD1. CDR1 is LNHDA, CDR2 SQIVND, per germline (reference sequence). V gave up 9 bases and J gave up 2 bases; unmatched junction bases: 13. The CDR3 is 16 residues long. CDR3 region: CASNYLGGVGNQPQHF. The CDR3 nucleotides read TGTGCCAGCAACTACCTAGGGGGCGTCGGCAATCAGCCCCAGCATTTT.

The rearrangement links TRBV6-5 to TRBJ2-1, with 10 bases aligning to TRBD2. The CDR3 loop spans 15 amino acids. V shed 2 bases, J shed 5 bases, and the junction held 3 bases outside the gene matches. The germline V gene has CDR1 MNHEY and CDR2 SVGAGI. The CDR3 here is CASSYLAGANNEQFF. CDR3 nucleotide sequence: TGTGCCAGCAGTTACCTAGCGGGAGCAAACAATGAGCAGTTCTTC.

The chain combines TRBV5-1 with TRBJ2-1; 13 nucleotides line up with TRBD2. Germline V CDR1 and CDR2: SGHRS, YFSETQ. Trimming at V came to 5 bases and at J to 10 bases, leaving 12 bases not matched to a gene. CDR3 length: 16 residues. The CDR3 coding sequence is TGCGCCAGCAGGAGACGGACTAGCGGGAGTTTCGGCGAGCAGTTCTTC. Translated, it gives CASRRRTSGSFGEQFF. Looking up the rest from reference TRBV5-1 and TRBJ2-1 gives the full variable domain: KAGVTQTPRYLIKTRGQQVTLSCSPISGHRSVSWYQQTPGQGLQFLFEYFSETQRNKGNFPGRFSGRQFSNSRSEMNVSTLELGDSALYLCASRRRTSGSFGEQFFGPGTRLTVL.

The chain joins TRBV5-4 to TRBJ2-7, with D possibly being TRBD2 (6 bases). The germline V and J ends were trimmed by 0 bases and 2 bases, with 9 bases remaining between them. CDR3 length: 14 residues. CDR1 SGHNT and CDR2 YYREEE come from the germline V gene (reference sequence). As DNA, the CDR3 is TGTGCCAGCAGCTTGGACTTAGCGGCCTACGAGCAGTACGTC. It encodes CASSLDLAAYEQYV.

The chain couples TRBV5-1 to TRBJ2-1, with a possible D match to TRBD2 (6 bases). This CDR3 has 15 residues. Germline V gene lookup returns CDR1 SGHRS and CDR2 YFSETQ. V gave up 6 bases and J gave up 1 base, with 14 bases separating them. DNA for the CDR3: TGCGCCAGCAACGGGGGACTCGAATCCTACAATGAGCAGTTCTTC. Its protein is CASNGGLESYNEQFF.

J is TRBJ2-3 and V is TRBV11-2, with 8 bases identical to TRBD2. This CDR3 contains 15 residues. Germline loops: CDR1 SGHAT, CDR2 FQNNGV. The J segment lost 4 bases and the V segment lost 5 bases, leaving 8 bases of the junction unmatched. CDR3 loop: CASSPLAGRSDTQYF. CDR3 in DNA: TGTGCCAGCAGCCCCCTAGCGGGCCGATCAGATACGCAGTATTTT.

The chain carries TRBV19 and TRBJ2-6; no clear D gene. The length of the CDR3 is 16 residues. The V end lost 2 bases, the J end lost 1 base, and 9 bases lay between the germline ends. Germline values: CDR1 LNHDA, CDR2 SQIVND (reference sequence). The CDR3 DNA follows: TGTGCCAGTAGTATAAAAGCCCTATCTGGGGCCAACGTCCTGACTTTC. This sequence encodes CASSIKALSGANVLTF. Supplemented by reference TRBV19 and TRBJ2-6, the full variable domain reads DGGITQSPKYLFRKEGQNVTLSCEQNLNHDAMYWYRQDPGQGLRLIYYSQIVNDFQKGDIAEGYSVSREKKESFPLTVTSAQKNPTAFYLCASSIKALSGANVLTFGAGSRLTVL.